This TCR beta chain was sequenced in a study of graft-versus-host responses after intestinal transplantation. Across the study: Each recipient received a multivisceral, liver-intestinal, or isolated intestinal graft. All recipients got anti-thymocyte globulin induction, then tacrolimus and steroids for about 3 years.

With regard to this clone: Its antigen is as yet unknown.

Study outcomes and limitations: GvH clonotypes were identified within recipient marrow, with a subset emerging first in ileum or blood.

Clones were read by immunoSEQ multiplex PCR, and TCRdb kept only the in-frame ones, dropping some. Among about 85,000 clones listed, roughly 80% were seen once. Source: unstimulated CD4+ T cells sorted from spleen or lymph node cells, taken before intestinal transplant. The receptor was isolated from a human donor who received an intestinal transplant.

CDR3: CASSQTSGGTDTQYF. CDR3 DNA sequence: TGTGCCAGCAGCCAGACTAGCGGGGGAACAGATACGCAGTATTTT. V and J are TRBV9 and TRBJ2-3; 12 nucleotides match TRBD2. CDR1 and CDR2 from the germline V gene are SGDLS and YYNGEE. The CDR3 covers 15 residues. V was clipped by 4 bases and J by 3 bases; unmatched bases: 3.